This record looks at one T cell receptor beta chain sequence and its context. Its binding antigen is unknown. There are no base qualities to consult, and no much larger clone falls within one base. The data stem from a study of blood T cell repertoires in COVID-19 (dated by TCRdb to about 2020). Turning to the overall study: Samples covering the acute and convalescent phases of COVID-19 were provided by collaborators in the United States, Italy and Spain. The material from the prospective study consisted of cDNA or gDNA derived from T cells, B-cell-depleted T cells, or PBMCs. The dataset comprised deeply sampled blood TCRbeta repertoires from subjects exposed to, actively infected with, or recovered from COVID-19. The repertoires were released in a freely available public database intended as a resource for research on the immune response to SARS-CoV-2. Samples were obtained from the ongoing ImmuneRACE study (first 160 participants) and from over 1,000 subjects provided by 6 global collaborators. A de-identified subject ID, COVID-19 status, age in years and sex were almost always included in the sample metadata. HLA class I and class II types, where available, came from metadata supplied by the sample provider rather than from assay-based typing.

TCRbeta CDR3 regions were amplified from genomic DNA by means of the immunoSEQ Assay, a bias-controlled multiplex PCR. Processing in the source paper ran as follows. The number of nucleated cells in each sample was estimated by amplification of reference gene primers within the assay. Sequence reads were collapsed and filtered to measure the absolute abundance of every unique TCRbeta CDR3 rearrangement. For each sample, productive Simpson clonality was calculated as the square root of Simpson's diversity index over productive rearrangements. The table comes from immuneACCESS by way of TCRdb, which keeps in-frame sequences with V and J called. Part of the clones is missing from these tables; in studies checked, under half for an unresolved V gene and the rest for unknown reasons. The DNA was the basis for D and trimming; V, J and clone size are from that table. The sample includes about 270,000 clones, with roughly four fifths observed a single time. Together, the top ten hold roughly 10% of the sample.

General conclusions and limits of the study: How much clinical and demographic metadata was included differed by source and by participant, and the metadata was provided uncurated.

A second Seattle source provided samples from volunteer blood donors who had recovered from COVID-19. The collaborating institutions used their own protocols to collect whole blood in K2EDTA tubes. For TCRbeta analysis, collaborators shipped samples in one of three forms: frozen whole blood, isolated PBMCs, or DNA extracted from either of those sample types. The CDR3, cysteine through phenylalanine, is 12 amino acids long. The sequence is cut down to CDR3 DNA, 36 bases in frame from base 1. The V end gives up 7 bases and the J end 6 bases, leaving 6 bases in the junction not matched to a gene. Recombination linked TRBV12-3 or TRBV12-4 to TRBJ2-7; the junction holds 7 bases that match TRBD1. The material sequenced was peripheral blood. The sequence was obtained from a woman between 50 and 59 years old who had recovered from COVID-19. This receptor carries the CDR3 CASIRDSGEQYF. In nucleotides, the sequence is TGTGCCAGCATTCGGGACAGCGGCGAGCAGTACTTC.